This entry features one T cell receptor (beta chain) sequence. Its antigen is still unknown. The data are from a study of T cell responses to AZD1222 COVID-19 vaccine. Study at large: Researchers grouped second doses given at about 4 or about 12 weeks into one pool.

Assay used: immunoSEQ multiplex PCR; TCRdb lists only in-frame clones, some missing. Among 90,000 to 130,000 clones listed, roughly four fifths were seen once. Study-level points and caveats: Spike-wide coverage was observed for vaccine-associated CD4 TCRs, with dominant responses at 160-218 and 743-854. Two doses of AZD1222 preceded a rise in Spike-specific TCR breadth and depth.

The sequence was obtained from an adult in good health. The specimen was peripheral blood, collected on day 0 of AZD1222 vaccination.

CDR3 in DNA: TGTGCCAGCAGCTTAGCAGGGTCCAACTATGGCTACACCTTC. It encodes CASSLAGSNYGYTF. The chain employs TRBV7-2 and TRBJ1-2, with D unresolved. CDR1 and CDR2 (germline): SGHTA, FQGNSA. CDR3 size: 14 residues. The V gene lost 0 bases and the J gene lost 2 bases, with 7 bases spanning the gap.